One sample yielded the 32 T cell receptor beta chains listed below, sequenced in a study of blood T cell repertoires in COVID-19. Here immunoSEQ multiplex PCR was the method, and the copy in TCRdb shows in-frame clones only, minus some. The data show about 200,000 clones, roughly nine tenths seen once. Input material: peripheral blood. These receptors originate from a woman in her 70s with acute or convalescent COVID-19.

The genes are TRBV6-5 and TRBJ1-2, with D perhaps TRBD1 (5 bases). Germline loops: CDR1 MNHEY, CDR2 SVGAGI. The length of the CDR3 is 15 residues. Trimming cost V 6 bases and J 1 base, with 15 bases left between them. Here the CDR3 reads CASSKQGGNNYGYTF. The CDR3 DNA follows: TGTGCCAGCAGCAAGCAGGGAGGGAATAACTATGGCTACACCTTC.

J is TRBJ2-2 and V is TRBV12-5; 9 nucleotides match TRBD1. CDR1 LGHNT and CDR2 FRNRAP come from the germline V gene. This CDR3 is built from 15 residues. Trimming cost V 4 bases and J 0 bases; bases outside gene matches: 0. The CDR3 bases are TGTGCTAGTGGTTGGACAGGGGCGAACACCGGGGAGCTGTTTTTT. It translates to CASGWTGANTGELFF.

This clone is a singleton in its sample. The CDR3 DNA sequence: TGCGCCAGCAGCTTGGACAGGGGAGGTGGAAACACCATATATTTT. This gives the protein CASSLDRGGGNTIYF. The V and J genes are TRBV5-1 and TRBJ1-3; the match to TRBD1 covers 7 bases. The CDR3 is 15 residues long. Germline CDR1 SGHRS, CDR2 YFSETQ. The trim removed 0 bases at V and 3 bases at J, leaving 3 bases unmatched.

The rearrangement uses TRBV6-5 and TRBJ1-1, with 9 bases matching TRBD1. CDR1 and CDR2 (germline): MNHEY, SVGAGI. The V gene end was trimmed by 6 bases and the J gene end by 2 bases; junction bases not matched to a gene: 4. This CDR3 spans 14 amino acids. This CDR3 reads CASRGTGINTEAFF. The DNA for the CDR3 is TGTGCCAGCAGAGGGACAGGGATCAACACTGAAGCTTTCTTT.

The rearrangement uses TRBV28 and TRBJ2-3; 8 nucleotides line up with TRBD2. Trimming at V came to 2 bases and at J to 7 bases, leaving 5 bases not matched to a gene. In germline, CDR1 is MDHEN, CDR2 SYDVKM. This CDR3 spans 14 amino acids. Written as DNA, the CDR3 is TGTGCCAGCAGTTTAGCGGGGGGTAGATATACGCAGTATTTT. This encodes CASSLAGGRYTQYF. The whole variable domain, filled in from reference TRBV28 and TRBJ2-3, reads DVKVTQSSRYLVKRTGEKVFLECVQDMDHENMFWYRQDPGLGLRLIYFSYDVKMKEKGDIPEGYSVSREKKERFSLILESASTNQTSMYLCASSLAGGRYTQYFGPGTRLTVL.

Only one count was recorded for this clone. This chain links TRBV20-1 with TRBJ2-3, with 14 bases that match TRBD2. Germline CDR1 is DFQATT and CDR2 is SNEGSKA (reference sequence). There are 17 residues in the CDR3. The trim removed 3 bases at V and 3 bases at J, leaving 8 bases unmatched. In DNA form, the CDR3 reads TGCAGTGCTAGTTCAAGACTAGCGGGAGGGGTGACAGATACGCAGTATTTT. Protein sequence: CSASSRLAGGVTDTQYF.

This clone was seen only a few times. The V call is TRBV14, the J call TRBJ2-3, with 7 positions matching TRBD2. The CDR3 contains 15 residues. Germline CDR1 and CDR2: SGHDN and FVKESK. The ends lost 3 bases at V and 1 base at J; junction bases unmatched: 4. DNA of the CDR3: TGTGCCAGCAGCCAGAACCGGGGGGGCACAGATACGCAGTATTTT. It codes for CASSQNRGGTDTQYF.

The rearrangement uses TRBV12-5 and TRBJ1-1; possible D gene TRBD1, 5 bases. The germline CDR1 and CDR2 sequences are LGHNT and FRNRAP. The V gene lost 7 bases and the J gene lost 3 bases, with 21 bases spanning the gap. CDR3 size: 16 residues. In DNA, the CDR3 is TGTGCTAGTGCATCGGTGGCAGGGAATTACTACACTGAAGCTTTCTTT. As protein: CASASVAGNYYTEAFF.

The chain couples TRBV29-1 to TRBJ2-7; D perhaps matches TRBD1 (6 bases). CDR3 length equals 13 residues. V was trimmed by 1 base and J by 2 bases, leaving 9 bases between them. CDR1 and CDR2 (germline): SQVTM, ANQGSEA. The CDR3 spells CSVEGDTPYEQYF. CDR3 DNA sequence: TGCAGCGTTGAAGGGGACACCCCCTACGAGCAGTACTTC.

CDR3 coding DNA: TGCGCCAGCAGCTTAAATGGGAGGGCCGAGACAGATACGCAGTATTTT. Translating gives CASSLNGRAETDTQYF. The chain links TRBV5-1 to TRBJ2-3; 7 positions match TRBD2. This CDR3 comprises 16 residues. V shed 2 bases, J shed 3 bases, and the junction held 9 bases outside the gene matches. CDR1 SGHRS and CDR2 YFSETQ come from the germline V gene.

V gene TRBV5-5 combines with J gene TRBJ1-6, with a possible D match to TRBD1 (6 bases). Trimming pared 1 base from V and 7 bases from J, leaving 9 bases between. This CDR3 comprises 14 residues. Per the germline V gene, CDR1 is SGHKS and CDR2 is YYEKEE (reference sequence). The CDR3 region has the DNA TGTGCCAGCAGCTTGAACAGGGTAAATTCACCCCTCCACTTT. Its translation is CASSLNRVNSPLHF.

The rearrangement uses TRBV19 and TRBJ1-2; D not certain. Germline V gene lookup returns CDR1 LNHDA and CDR2 SQIVND (reference sequence). The CDR3 totals 13 residues. V gave up 11 bases and J gave up 0 bases, with 13 bases separating them. The CDR3 DNA reads TGTGCCTCAGAAGCGGTAGCTAACTATGGCTACACCTTC. It codes for CASEAVANYGYTF.

The chain recombines TRBV18 with TRBJ1-5, with a possible D match to TRBD1 (5 bases). Per the germline V gene, CDR1 is KGHSH and CDR2 is LQKENI. V lost 3 bases, J lost 6 bases, and 15 bases lay in between. The CDR3 is 15 amino acids. The CDR3 region is CASSPSRDRPQPQHF. CDR3 coding DNA: TGTGCCAGCTCACCCTCTCGCGACAGACCTCAGCCCCAGCATTTT.

The chain links TRBV9 to TRBJ2-3; D uncertain. V shed 2 bases and J shed 7 bases, with 20 bases lying between them. Germline CDR1 SGDLS, CDR2 YYNGEE. The CDR3 is 16 amino acids. The CDR3 DNA reads as TGTGCCAGCAGCGTTTTAGGAGCGAGCTCCACGAATACGCAGTATTTT. As protein: CASSVLGASSTNTQYF.

The chain is built from TRBV9 and TRBJ2-1; the match to TRBD2 covers 7 bases. The ends lost 3 bases at V and 2 bases at J; junction bases unmatched: 8. Germline V gives CDR1 SGDLS, CDR2 YYNGEE. There are 16 residues in the CDR3. The CDR3 bases are TGTGCCAGCAGCGCCGGGGGAGCGGGAACCTACAATGAGCAGTTCTTC. It codes for CASSAGGAGTYNEQFF.

This rearrangement joins TRBV7-3 to TRBJ2-3, with D possibly TRBD2 on 6 matching bases. The V and J ends lost 0 bases and 6 bases respectively, with 10 bases between them. This CDR3 region has 14 residues. CDR1 is SGHTA and CDR2 is FQGTGA in the germline V gene. CDR3 loop: CASSLTGSADTQYF. CDR3 nucleotide sequence: TGTGCCAGCAGCTTAACCGGGAGTGCGGATACGCAGTATTTT. Based on the CDR3 plus reference TRBV7-3 and TRBJ2-3, the full variable domain is GAGVSQTPSNKVTEKGKYVELRCDPISGHTALYWYRQSLGQGPEFLIYFQGTGAADDSGLPNDRFFAVRPEGSVSTLKIQRTERGDSAVYLCASSLTGSADTQYFGPGTRLTVL.

The chain joins TRBV18 to TRBJ2-7; D may be TRBD2 (5 bases). Per germline, CDR1 KGHSH and CDR2 LQKENI. V was cut by 2 bases and J by 0 bases, with 11 bases left in between. This CDR3 is built from 15 residues. The CDR3 sequence: CASSPNGVSSYEQYF. CDR3 nucleotides: TGTGCCAGCTCACCAAACGGGGTTAGCTCCTACGAGCAGTACTTC. Using reference TRBV18 and TRBJ2-7 for the parts outside the CDR3, the full variable domain is NAGVMQNPRHLVRRRGQEARLRCSPMKGHSHVYWYRQLPEEGLKFMVYLQKENIIDESGMPKERFSAEFPKEGPSILRIQQVVRGDSAAYFCASSPNGVSSYEQYFGPGTRLTVT.

CDR3 in amino acids: CASSQDHRAYNEQFF. CDR3 DNA sequence: TGTGCCAGCAGCCAAGATCACAGGGCCTACAATGAGCAGTTCTTC. The V and J genes are TRBV3-1 (or the pseudogene TRBV3-2) and TRBJ2-1; tentatively, D is TRBD1 (6 bases). Trimming removed 0 bases from V and 2 bases from J, with 8 bases in between. The CDR3 length is 15 residues. From germline, CDR1 is LGHDT and CDR2 YNNKEL (reference sequence).

The V gene is TRBV18, the J gene TRBJ2-3; D uncertain. The CDR3 is 18 amino acids. The V end was cut by 1 base, the J end by 0 bases, with 17 bases between. Germline CDR1 KGHSH, CDR2 LQKENI. As DNA, the CDR3 is TGTGCCAGCTCACCACTTAATCAGGCCGGCGCTAGCACAGATACGCAGTATTTT. Its translation is CASSPLNQAGASTDTQYF. Looking up the rest from reference TRBV18 and TRBJ2-3 gives the full variable domain: NAGVMQNPRHLVRRRGQEARLRCSPMKGHSHVYWYRQLPEEGLKFMVYLQKENIIDESGMPKERFSAEFPKEGPSILRIQQVVRGDSAAYFCASSPLNQAGASTDTQYFGPGTRLTVL.

V and J are TRBV5-1 and TRBJ2-4; weak D call: TRBD1 (6 bases). This CDR3 comprises 14 residues. Germline CDR1 reads SGHRS; CDR2 reads YFSETQ. V was cut by 4 bases and J by 6 bases, with 14 bases left in between. The CDR3 nucleotides are TGCGCCAGCAGCACCTCGGGACAAGTAAACATTCAGTACTTC. Translating it yields CASSTSGQVNIQYF.

The genes are TRBV4-2 and TRBJ2-1, with 13 positions matching TRBD2. Losses at the gene ends were 0 bases for V and 7 bases for J; bases not matched to a gene: 15. The germline CDR1 and CDR2 sequences are LGHNA and YNFKEQ. The CDR3 length is 20 residues. The CDR3 region is CASSQDRLAGGVSFRNEQFF. In nucleotides, the CDR3 is TGTGCCAGCAGCCAAGATCGACTAGCGGGGGGCGTATCGTTTAGGAATGAGCAGTTCTTC.

The chain uses TRBV2 and TRBJ1-5; 7 nucleotides align to TRBD1. The CDR3 covers 14 residues. Trimming cost V 7 bases and J 3 bases; bases outside gene matches: 6. Germline CDR1 SNHLY, CDR2 FYNNEI. In DNA, the CDR3 is TGTGCCAGCAATCCGGGACAGAACAATCAGCCCCAGCATTTT. This encodes CASNPGQNNQPQHF.

The gene calls are TRBV29-1 and TRBJ2-5; 13 nucleotides line up with TRBD2. V gave up 5 bases and J gave up 5 bases; unmatched junction bases: 8. The CDR3 spans 15 residues. CDR1 and CDR2 from the germline V gene are SQVTM and ANQGSEA. This chain's CDR3 is CSVPTSGGTGETQYF. The CDR3, as DNA: TGCAGCGTTCCGACTAGCGGGGGGACTGGGGAGACCCAGTACTTC.

The chain has TRBV6-2 or TRBV6-3 and TRBJ2-5; 7 nucleotides match TRBD1. Germline assignment: CDR1 MNHEY and CDR2 SVGEGT. Germline trimming cut 5 bases from V and 5 bases from J; bases unmatched to any gene: 2. CDR3 size: 12 residues. CDR3 nucleotide sequence: TGTGCCAGCAGTACAGGGGAGGAGACCCAGTACTTC. Residues: CASSTGEETQYF.

The chain recombines TRBV12-5 with TRBJ1-5, with a weak D call TRBD1 (6 bases). The CDR3 is made up of 15 amino acids. The germline V gene encodes CDR1 LGHNT and CDR2 FRNRAP. V lost 5 bases, J lost 8 bases, and 19 bases lay in between. CDR3 coding DNA: TGTGCTAGTGGTCCCCATGGGGGGGGCCGGGAGCCCCAGCATTTT. As protein: CASGPHGGGREPQHF.

V and J are TRBV5-6 and TRBJ1-3; 7 bases map to TRBD1. J gave up 2 bases and V 1 base, and 6 bases lay outside the gene matches. The CDR3 sequence is 16 residues long. Germline V CDR1 and CDR2: SGHDT, YYEEEE. CDR3: CASSLPTDRAGNTIYF. The CDR3 DNA follows: TGTGCCAGCAGCTTGCCGACCGACAGGGCTGGAAACACCATATATTTT.

This clone was seen more than once but under ten times. The chain uses TRBV18 and TRBJ1-5, with D unresolved. The CDR3 covers 17 residues. The V and J ends lost 6 bases and 7 bases respectively, with 25 bases between them. Looked up from germline, CDR1 is KGHSH and CDR2 is LQKENI. The CDR3 loop reads CASSRIANREIGQPQHF. As DNA, the CDR3 is TGTGCCAGCTCCCGAATCGCTAACCGGGAAATAGGGCAGCCCCAGCATTTT.

The chain recombines TRBV6-2 or TRBV6-3 with TRBJ2-1; the match to TRBD2 covers 10 bases. J lost 6 bases, V lost 6 bases, and 8 bases had no gene match. The germline V gene has CDR1 MNHEY and CDR2 SVGEGT. This CDR3 is built from 15 residues. CDR3: CASSDGLAGANEQFF. CDR3 DNA sequence: TGTGCCAGCAGCGACGGTCTAGCGGGGGCCAATGAGCAGTTCTTC.

The chain couples TRBV19 to TRBJ2-7, with D perhaps matching TRBD1 (5 bases). This CDR3 is 12 amino acids long. Trimming shortened V by 7 bases and J by 2 bases, and 9 bases separated the two germline ends. The germline gives CDR1 LNHDA, CDR2 SQIVND (reference sequence). CDR3 DNA: TGTGCCAGTACCGACAGAGCCTACGAGCAGTACTTC. This codes for CASTDRAYEQYF.

The J gene is TRBJ1-6, the V gene TRBV10-3, with a tentative D call TRBD1 (6 bases). Germline V lookup: CDR1 ENHRY, CDR2 SYGVKD. The CDR3 covers 14 residues. Trimming shortened V by 6 bases and J by 7 bases, and 13 bases separated the two germline ends. CDR3 region: CAIRGQIENSPLHF. The CDR3 DNA sequence: TGTGCCATCAGAGGACAGATCGAGAATTCACCCCTCCACTTT.

The J gene is TRBJ2-6, the V gene TRBV11-2; weak D call: TRBD2 (5 bases). CDR3 size: 17 residues. V lost 1 base, J lost 1 base, and 11 bases lay in between. Per germline, CDR1 SGHAT and CDR2 FQNNGV. The CDR3 nucleotides are TGTGCCAGCAGCTTAGTACCCGGGATTTCTGGGGCCAACGTCCTGACTTTC. Encoded protein: CASSLVPGISGANVLTF.

The chain has TRBV5-1 and TRBJ2-2; 9 nucleotides match TRBD2. The CDR3 extends over 17 amino acids. The junction had 5 bases not matched to a gene; V was cut back by 2 bases and J by 0 bases. The V gene's germline CDR1 is SGHRS and CDR2 YFSETQ. CDR3 amino acids: CASSFGSGGANTGELFF. Here the CDR3 DNA reads TGCGCCAGCAGCTTCGGTAGCGGGGGAGCGAACACCGGGGAGCTGTTTTTT.